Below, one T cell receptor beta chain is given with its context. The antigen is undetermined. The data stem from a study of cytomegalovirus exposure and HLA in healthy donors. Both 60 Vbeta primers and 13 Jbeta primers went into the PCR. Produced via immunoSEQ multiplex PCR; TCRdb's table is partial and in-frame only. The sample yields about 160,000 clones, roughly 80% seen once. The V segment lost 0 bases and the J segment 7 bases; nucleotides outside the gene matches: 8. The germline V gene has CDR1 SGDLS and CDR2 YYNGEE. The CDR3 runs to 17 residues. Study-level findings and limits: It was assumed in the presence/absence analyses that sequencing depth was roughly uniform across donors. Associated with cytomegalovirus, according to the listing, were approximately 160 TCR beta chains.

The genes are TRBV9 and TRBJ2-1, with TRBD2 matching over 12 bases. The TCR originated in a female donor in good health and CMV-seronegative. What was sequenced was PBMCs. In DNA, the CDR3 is TGTGCCAGCAGCGTAGGTCCAGGACTAGCGGGGTATAATGAGCAGTTCTTC. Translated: CASSVGPGLAGYNEQFF.